This TCR beta chain was sequenced in a study of blood T cell repertoires in COVID-19. Study-wide background: Italy, Spain and the United States were the sources of the convalescent and acute COVID-19 samples. Sources were T cells, B-cell-depleted T cells, or PBMCs; the material itself was cDNA or gDNA.

How the authors handled the data: From reference gene primer amplification, estimates of nucleated cell counts were derived. Here immunoSEQ multiplex PCR was the method, and the copy in TCRdb shows in-frame clones only, minus some. V and J calls plus clone size are reproduced from that table; the DNA served to infer D and trimming. The profile covers 250,000 to 300,000 clones, with 88% appearing a single time and about 1% taken by the ten largest. The CDR3 sequence is 16 residues long. This clonotype originated in a woman in her thirties or forties who had recovered from COVID-19. V and J are TRBV21-1 and TRBJ2-3; the table's D call TRBD2 went unverified against the DNA. TRBV21-1 is annotated as a pseudogene. The material sequenced was peripheral blood. The CDR3 protein is CASSKGGSDEPDTQYF. The CDR3 DNA is TGTGCCAGCAGCAAAGGTGGTAGCGACGAGCCAGATACGCAGTATTTT.